These 4 T cell receptor beta chains were sequenced from one sample in a study of cytomegalovirus exposure and HLA in healthy donors. The primer mix had 60 Vbeta and 13 Jbeta primers. TCRdb keeps only in-frame clones here, not all; method: immunoSEQ multiplex PCR. Of 150,000 to 200,000 clones listed, approximately 88% are singletons. The sample was PBMCs. These receptors were collected from a boy aged 5-17 years in good health and CMV-seronegative.

The chain carries TRBV19 and TRBJ2-3, with 9 nucleotides matching TRBD1. This CDR3 is built from 17 residues. V dropped 6 bases and J dropped 4; count of bases not matched to a gene: 14. The V gene's germline CDR1 is LNHDA and CDR2 SQIVND (reference sequence). In DNA, the CDR3 is TGTGCCAGTAGCCGAACCGGGACAGGGAGTTTCCCAGATACGCAGTATTTT. Protein product: CASSRTGTGSFPDTQYF.

In this sample, this clone turned up a few times. This chain links TRBV19 with TRBJ1-5; D gene uncertain. This CDR3 is built from 15 residues. Germline CDR1 reads LNHDA; CDR2 reads SQIVND (reference sequence). Trimming stripped 3 bases from V and 0 bases from J, with 9 bases between. DNA for the CDR3: TGTGCCAGTAGTATGATGCCAGATAGCAATCAGCCCCAGCATTTT. As protein: CASSMMPDSNQPQHF.

This chain connects TRBV6-1 to TRBJ2-5; TRBD1 matches at 8 bases. Germline loops: CDR1 MNHNS, CDR2 SASEGT. The V segment lost 3 bases and the J segment 5 bases; nucleotides outside the gene matches: 11. The CDR3 covers 16 residues. The CDR3, as DNA: TGTGCCAGCAGTGACCGGGACAGGTTGAGAGTGGAGACCCAGTACTTC. Its translation is CASSDRDRLRVETQYF.

J is TRBJ2-7 and V is TRBV7-2, with D possibly being TRBD1 (6 bases). The germline CDR1 and CDR2 sequences are SGHTA and FQGNSA. The ends were cut back, 7 bases at V and 2 bases at J, with 18 bases in the middle. The CDR3 runs to 15 residues. Here the CDR3 DNA reads TGTGCCAGCACCCCCAGGAGCAGGGGAGCCTACGAGCAGTACTTC. It yields the protein CASTPRSRGAYEQYF.